A single sample gave rise to the 26 T cell receptor beta chains below, sequenced in a study of cytomegalovirus exposure and HLA in healthy donors. Method: immunoSEQ multiplex PCR; TCRdb's copy keeps in-frame clones and lacks some. This table has approximately 130,000 clones, approximately 81% appearing once. Sequencing was performed on PBMCs. The receptors stem from a woman in her 30s in good health and CMV-seronegative.

This chain joins TRBV18 and TRBJ1-4; 8 bases map to TRBD1. Trimming at V came to 3 bases and at J to 5 bases, leaving 2 bases not matched to a gene. The germline V gene has CDR1 KGHSH and CDR2 LQKENI. The CDR3 runs 14 residues. The CDR3 is CASSPWTGNEKLFF. The CDR3 region has the DNA TGTGCCAGCTCACCTTGGACAGGGAATGAAAAACTGTTTTTT.

The V call is TRBV2, the J call TRBJ1-6, with TRBD1 as a possible D gene (5 bases). V lost 2 bases to trimming and J lost 5 bases, with 13 bases between them. The CDR3 contains 16 residues. In germline, CDR1 is SNHLY, CDR2 FYNNEI. CDR3 protein: CASSERSGRNNSPLHF. CDR3 in DNA: TGTGCCAGCAGTGAAAGGTCAGGGAGGAATAATTCACCCCTCCACTTT.

In DNA form, the CDR3 reads TGTGCCAGCAGCGACTCGCTTAGCAATCAGCCCCAGCATTTT. Translated: CASSDSLSNQPQHF. The V call is TRBV2, the J call TRBJ1-5; D unresolved. The CDR3 extends over 14 amino acids. Germline V gene sequence: CDR1 SNHLY, CDR2 FYNNEI. Trimming shortened V by 6 bases and J by 0 bases, and 9 bases separated the two germline ends.

The chain is built from TRBV7-8 and TRBJ2-7; 9 bases are a match to TRBD1. Germline-derived CDR1 and CDR2 are SGHVS and FQNEAQ. The CDR3 extends over 15 amino acids. Trimming removed 5 bases from V and 4 bases from J; junction bases left unmatched: 9. The CDR3 loop reads CASSPGTGTLYEQYF. DNA for the CDR3: TGTGCCAGCAGCCCAGGGACAGGGACCCTATACGAGCAGTACTTC. Combining the CDR3 with reference TRBV7-8 and TRBJ2-7 gives the whole variable domain GAGVSQSPRYKVAKRGQDVALRCDPISGHVSLFWYQQALGQGPEFLTYFQNEAQLDKSGLPSDRFFAERPEGSVSTLKIQRTQQEDSAVYLCASSPGTGTLYEQYFGPGTRLTVT.

This sequence joins TRBV7-3 and TRBJ1-2, with D perhaps matching TRBD1 (6 bases). This CDR3 has 13 amino acids. CDR1 is SGHTA, CDR2 FQGTGA, per germline. V was shortened by 2 bases and J by 4 bases, with 8 bases between the two germline ends. CDR3 sequence reads: CASSLGGAYGYTF. For the CDR3, the DNA is TGTGCCAGCAGCTTAGGGGGGGCCTATGGCTACACCTTC.

A single count supports this clone. The rearrangement links TRBV9 to TRBJ1-6, with D tentatively TRBD1 (6 bases). The V gene's germline CDR1 is SGDLS and CDR2 YYNGEE. The CDR3 covers 15 residues. V lost 3 bases, J lost 7 bases, and 14 bases lay in between. The CDR3 sequence: CASSGTSGVNSPLHF. The CDR3 bases are TGTGCCAGCAGCGGAACCTCAGGGGTCAATTCACCCCTCCACTTT.

This clone was recorded a few times. V is TRBV4-3 and J is TRBJ2-7, with D perhaps matching TRBD1 (5 bases). Germline CDR1 and CDR2: LGHNA and YSLEER. V was shortened by 0 bases and J by 0 bases, with 9 bases between the two germline ends. CDR3 length: 15 residues. In DNA form, the CDR3 reads TGCGCCAGCAGCCAAGACAGGGCGAGCTCCTACGAGCAGTACTTC. The encoded protein is CASSQDRASSYEQYF.

This sequence joins TRBV7-9 and TRBJ2-7, with TRBD1 matching over 9 bases. Trimming at V came to 5 bases and at J to 5 bases, leaving 13 bases not matched to a gene. CDR3 length equals 16 residues. In germline, CDR1 is SEHNR, CDR2 FQNEAQ (reference sequence). The CDR3 DNA reads as TGTGCCAGCAGCCCCAGCTCCGGGACAGGGATAGACGAGCAGTACTTC. Translation gives CASSPSSGTGIDEQYF.

This chain links TRBV6-4 with TRBJ2-7; 10 nucleotides align to TRBD1. This CDR3 is 15 amino acids long. Germline V lookup: CDR1 MRHNA, CDR2 SNTAGT. The J segment lost 4 bases and the V segment lost 4 bases, leaving 7 bases of the junction unmatched. CDR3 DNA: TGTGCCAGCAGTGGATCGGGACAGGGGTTTTACGAGCAGTACTTC. As protein: CASSGSGQGFYEQYF.

The chain couples TRBV6-5 to TRBJ2-7, with TRBD1 matching 7 bases. The germline V gene has CDR1 MNHEY and CDR2 SVGAGI. The CDR3 sequence is 14 residues long. The J segment lost 2 bases and the V segment lost 2 bases, leaving 3 bases of the junction unmatched. CDR3 sequence (DNA): TGTGCCAGCAGTTACCCGGGACAGCCCTACGAGCAGTACTTC. It yields the protein CASSYPGQPYEQYF.

The V call is TRBV5-1, the J call TRBJ1-2; the match to TRBD1 covers 7 bases. The V segment lost 0 bases and the J segment 0 bases; nucleotides outside the gene matches: 2. Germline lookup yields CDR1 SGHRS and CDR2 YFSETQ. This CDR3 contains 15 residues. CDR3: CASSLDRGANYGYTF. The DNA of the CDR3 is TGCGCCAGCAGCTTGGACAGGGGCGCTAACTATGGCTACACCTTC.

This sequence joins TRBV5-1 and TRBJ1-1, with D possibly matching TRBD1 (6 bases). Trimming cost V 3 bases and J 1 base, with 13 bases left between them. Germline V gene lookup returns CDR1 SGHRS and CDR2 YFSETQ. The CDR3 consists of 15 residues. CDR3 loop: CASSSGQISNTEAFF. The CDR3 coding sequence is TGCGCCAGCAGCTCTGGACAGATCTCGAACACTGAAGCTTTCTTT.

V gene TRBV20-1 combines with J gene TRBJ2-5; 9 nucleotides line up with TRBD1. The CDR3 has 11 residues. Germline assignment: CDR1 DFQATT and CDR2 SNEGSKA (reference sequence). Germline trimming cut 1 base from V and 14 bases from J; bases unmatched to any gene: 5. In DNA, the CDR3 is TGCAGTGCTAGAGCAGAGGACAGGGGCTACTTC. Translating gives CSARAEDRGYF.

The chain is built from TRBV6-5 and TRBJ1-1, with 8 bases lining up with TRBD1. This CDR3 spans 12 amino acids. Germline CDR1 and CDR2: MNHEY and SVGAGI. Trimming removed 6 bases from V and 4 bases from J; junction bases left unmatched: 1. CDR3 loop: CASSTGGTEAFF. CDR3 coding DNA: TGTGCCAGCAGCACAGGGGGCACTGAAGCTTTCTTT.

The chain recombines TRBV12-5 with TRBJ1-5; no firm D call. The V end lost 8 bases, the J end lost 7 bases, and 6 bases lay between the germline ends. In germline, CDR1 is LGHNT, CDR2 FRNRAP. The CDR3 extends over 10 amino acids. The DNA of the CDR3 is TGTGCTAGTTGTAGCCAGCCCCAGCATTTT. It yields the protein CASCSQPQHF.

This clone was recorded a few times. The chain combines TRBV7-8 with TRBJ1-6; D remains ambiguous. Germline V gene sequence: CDR1 SGHVS, CDR2 FQNEAQ. V was pared by 5 bases and J by 6 bases, with 14 bases between. CDR3 length equals 15 residues. CDR3 DNA sequence: TGTGCCAGCAGCAGCCGGGATCCGGGTAATTCACCCCTCCACTTT. Translated, it gives CASSSRDPGNSPLHF.

The chain combines TRBV9 with TRBJ2-6; a weak D match, TRBD2 (5 bases). CDR1 and CDR2 from the germline V gene are SGDLS and YYNGEE. The CDR3 spans 14 residues. With 2 bases removed from V and 2 bases from J, the gap between germline ends came to 5 bases. The CDR3 spells CASSVRAGANVLTF. The CDR3, as DNA: TGTGCCAGCAGCGTGCGGGCTGGGGCCAACGTCCTGACTTTC.

The V gene is TRBV19, the J gene TRBJ2-3; D unresolved. CDR1 and CDR2 from the germline V gene are LNHDA and SQIVND (reference sequence). The CDR3 consists of 13 residues. V shed 5 bases and J shed 6 bases, with 12 bases lying between them. CDR3 protein: CASSPSRADTQYF. The DNA for the CDR3 is TGTGCCAGTAGTCCCTCTAGAGCGGATACGCAGTATTTT.

The V call is TRBV27, the J call TRBJ2-5; 8 bases line up with TRBD1. V was pared by 5 bases and J by 1 base, with 3 bases of the junction left unmatched. Looked up from germline, CDR1 is MNHEY and CDR2 is SMNVEV (reference sequence). CDR3 length: 14 residues. The CDR3 sequence is CASSRDRGQETQYF. The CDR3 DNA sequence: TGTGCCAGCAGTCGCGACAGGGGCCAAGAGACCCAGTACTTC.

This chain joins TRBV11-2 and TRBJ2-5; the D gene is possibly TRBD2 (6 bases). V shed 0 bases and J shed 7 bases, with 12 bases lying between them. Germline V CDR1 and CDR2: SGHAT, FQNNGV. The CDR3 is 14 residues long. CDR3 loop: CASSLEGEVGTQYF. As DNA, the CDR3 is TGTGCCAGCAGCTTAGAAGGGGAGGTAGGGACCCAGTACTTC.

This clone was observed at least ten times. J is TRBJ2-2 and V is TRBV5-1; 7 bases align to TRBD2. The CDR3 has 14 amino acids. CDR1 and CDR2 (germline): SGHRS, YFSETQ. The V segment lost 4 bases and the J segment 6 bases; nucleotides outside the gene matches: 6. CDR3 sequence: CASSNGGGAGELFF. The CDR3 region has the DNA TGCGCCAGCAGCAACGGTGGGGGGGCCGGGGAGCTGTTTTTT. Looking up the rest from reference TRBV5-1 and TRBJ2-2 gives the full variable domain: KAGVTQTPRYLIKTRGQQVTLSCSPISGHRSVSWYQQTPGQGLQFLFEYFSETQRNKGNFPGRFSGRQFSNSRSEMNVSTLELGDSALYLCASSNGGGAGELFFGEGSRLTVL.

The chain has TRBV29-1 and TRBJ2-1, with 14 bases identical to TRBD2. From germline, CDR1 is SQVTM and CDR2 ANQGSEA. This CDR3 is 17 amino acids long. Trimming removed 6 bases from V and 0 bases from J; junction bases left unmatched: 7. CDR3 residues: CSVQTTSGGVSYNEQFF. In DNA, the CDR3 is TGCAGCGTCCAGACGACTAGCGGGGGGGTCTCCTACAATGAGCAGTTCTTC.

The chain is built from TRBV21-1 and TRBJ1-1; no check of the table's D call, TRBD1, against the DNA was made. TRBV21-1 has pseudogene status. The CDR3 consists of 17 residues. The CDR3 sequence: CASSLLPWWDRAVEAFF. CDR3 nucleotides: TGTGCCAGCAGCCTCCTCCCATGGTGGGACAGGGCCGTTGAAGCTTTCTTT.

This clone was counted once. The chain has TRBV21-1 and TRBJ1-4. TRBV21-1 is annotated as a pseudogene. The CDR3 totals 16 residues. The CDR3 here is CASSTGGGNHNEKLFF. CDR3 DNA: TGTGCCAGCAGCACCGGCGGCGGCAATCATAATGAAAAACTGTTTTTT.

The CDR3: CASSLVAGRNSPLHF. CDR3 sequence (DNA): TGTGCCAGCAGCTTAGTGGCAGGGCGGAATTCACCCCTCCACTTT. J is TRBJ1-6 and V is TRBV11-2; possibly TRBD1 for D (5 bases). The germline gives CDR1 SGHAT, CDR2 FQNNGV. The CDR3 extends over 15 amino acids. V was clipped by 1 base and J by 7 bases, with 11 bases between them.

V is TRBV6-6 and J is TRBJ1-1, with a weak D call TRBD1 (6 bases). Trimming shortened V by 0 bases and J by 10 bases, and 9 bases separated the two germline ends. CDR1 and CDR2 (germline): MNHNY, SVGAGI (reference sequence). The CDR3 spans 12 residues. The CDR3 DNA reads TGTGCCAGCAGTTACTCAGGGGGGGTAGCTTTCTTT. It yields the protein CASSYSGGVAFF.